A selection of T cell receptor beta chains follows, all from one sample in a study of shared clonotypes between healthy human individuals. Assay: immunoSEQ multiplex PCR; the TCRdb copy retains only in-frame clones and omits some. Among roughly 1,500,000 clones listed, 95% to 99% were seen once. The sample consisted of naive CD4+ T cells sorted from blood. The origin of the receptors is a young man in good health. CDR3s include the opening cysteine and the closing phenylalanine or tryptophan. The order of the fields is CDR3 length, D gene, V gene, J gene, CDR3 protein. A D gene is named only where the DNA matches it firmly.

16	.	TRBV10-3	TRBJ1-5	CAISDPGARGNQPQHF
12	.	TRBV10-3	TRBJ1-2	CAISADQRGYTF
23	.	TRBV18	TRBJ2-6	CASSHLSPTNRTQRGSGANVLTF
16	.	TRBV7-2	TRBJ2-6	CASSSPGYSGANVLTF
11	.	TRBV30	TRBJ1-3	CAWQSGNTIYF
13	.	TRBV29-1	TRBJ2-7	CSVESRDPYEQYF
13	TRBD2	TRBV29-1	TRBJ2-1	CSVVPGGYNEQFF
13	TRBD1	TRBV5-4	TRBJ1-2	CASSQTGSYGYTF
14	.	TRBV11-2	TRBJ2-7	CASSSIPWRGEQYF
14	.	TRBV29-1	TRBJ2-7	CSVASMGLYYEQYF
14	.	TRBV27	TRBJ2-5	CASSFLAGQETQYF
16	TRBD1	TRBV4-3	TRBJ1-2	CASSFIRDRGVYGYTF
16	.	TRBV5-1	TRBJ2-5	CASSLEPSGGQETQYF
13	.	TRBV6-1	TRBJ2-7	CASSESSSYEQYF
16	TRBD1	TRBV6-6	TRBJ1-5	CASARGTGFSNQPQHF
12	TRBD1	TRBV29-1	TRBJ2-2	CSVVSGGRELFF